The following is a TCR beta chain sequence with its context. Primers: 60 Vbeta forward and 13 Jbeta reverse. Sequencing was performed with immunoSEQ multiplex PCR; in TCRdb, only in-frame clones are kept and a portion is missing. Among about 200,000 clones listed, 75% to 90% were seen once. The data stem from a study of cytomegalovirus exposure and HLA in healthy donors. Trimming took 1 base from V and 2 from J; bases not matched to a gene: 7. Germline V gives CDR1 MGHRA, CDR2 YSYEKL. This CDR3 has 16 residues. The specimen sequenced was PBMCs. This rearrangement joins TRBV4-1 to TRBJ1-2; 7 bases fit TRBD1. The TCR originated in a middle-aged woman in good health and CMV-seronegative. CDR3 loop: CASSQANRDSNYGYTF. In DNA, the CDR3 is TGCGCCAGCAGCCAAGCGAACCGGGACAGCAACTATGGCTACACCTTC.